The subject of this entry is one T cell receptor beta chain. The sample comes from a study of regulatory and conventional T cells in RAG deficiency. Data came from immunoSEQ multiplex PCR; TCRdb stores just in-frame clones and leaves some out. The sample holds 25,000 to 35,000 clones; roughly 96% are singletons and the top ten take about 0.36%. The CDR3 is 15 residues long. Per the germline V gene, CDR1 is MNHNS and CDR2 is SASEGT. Trimming removed 3 bases from V and 4 bases from J, with 13 bases in between. Blood CD4+ CD25-low CD127-high conventional T cells supplied the genomic DNA template. This same sample was also part of a study on regulatory T cells. That report adds: The primer mix had 52 TRBV and 13 TRBJ primers. Regulatory T cells showed the strongest V-J pair restriction and V/J gene skewing among patient repertoires.

Sequences were obtained from CD25- CD4+ T cells sorted from blood. The source is a human donor in good health. This sequence joins TRBV6-1 and TRBJ2-1; no definite D call. The CDR3 nucleotides are TGTGCCAGCAGTGACCCGGGTATCGAGTACAATGAGCAGTTCTTC. Residues: CASSDPGIEYNEQFF.